Presented here are 16 T cell receptor beta chains from one specimen sequenced in a study of CD8 T cells in Susac syndrome. Random hexamers primed reverse transcription of about 0.45 to 1 ug RNA. TCRdb called the immunoSEQ multiplex PCR reads again in MiXCR, with one record for every CDR3 protein. The sample contains 65,000 to 75,000 distinct CDR3 sequences, approximately 95% of which appear only once. Sequenced sample: CD8+ T cells from PBMCs. Receptors were obtained from a human donor in good health.

The V call is TRBV4-1, the J call TRBJ2-3; D remains unclear. CDR1 is MGHRA and CDR2 is YSYEKL in the germline V gene. Trimming removed 0 bases from V and 5 bases from J, with 9 bases in between. The CDR3 loop spans 14 amino acids. The DNA of the CDR3 is TGCGCCAGCAGCCAAGATAGATTTGAAGATACGCAGTATTTT. Protein: CASSQDRFEDTQYF.

Regarding this clonotype: The junction does not match germline at one end; this may be a read error. The V and J genes are TRBV29-1 and TRBJ2-1; D unclear. CDR3 size: 12 residues. Germline V gene data show CDR1 as SQVTM and CDR2 as ANQGSEA. The CDR3 here is CSVGNGYNEQFF. The CDR3 nucleotides are TGCAGCGTTGGGAACGGCTACAATGAGCAGTTTTTC.

The V and J genes are TRBV7-2 and TRBJ2-7; a possible D gene is TRBD2 (6 bases). V lost 2 bases to trimming and J lost 7 bases, with 15 bases between them. This CDR3 has 14 residues. CDR1 SGHTA and CDR2 FQGNSA come from the germline V gene. This chain's CDR3 is CASSLSAGLSEQYV. The CDR3 DNA reads as TGTGCCAGCAGCTTATCCGCGGGGTTGTCGGAGCAGTACGTC.

This sequence joins TRBV25-1 and TRBJ1-1; D is uncertain. CDR1 is MGHDK and CDR2 is SYGVNS in the germline V gene. The CDR3 sequence is 12 residues long. V lost 4 bases and J 1 base, leaving 4 bases between the germline ends. The CDR3 DNA is TGTGCCAGCAGTGTTGGGAACACTGAAGCTTTCTTT. It encodes CASSVGNTEAFF.

This clonotype appeared once. This chain connects TRBV3-1 to TRBJ2-3; TRBD1 matches 10 bases. This CDR3 is 18 amino acids long. Looked up from germline, CDR1 is LGHDT and CDR2 is YNNKEL (reference sequence). With V trimmed by 1 base and J by 4 bases, 11 bases remained unmatched. The CDR3 DNA sequence: TGTGCCAGCAGCCAAGGAGATGTTGGGACAGGGGACGCAGATACGCAGTATTTT. It encodes CASSQGDVGTGDADTQYF.

This clonotype is a singleton in its sample. V and J are TRBV7-9 and TRBJ1-2; TRBD1 matches 10 bases. Trimming at V came to 3 bases and at J to 7 bases, leaving 11 bases not matched to a gene. This CDR3 spans 16 amino acids. Germline values: CDR1 SEHNR, CDR2 FQNEAQ (reference sequence). CDR3 amino acids: CASSFPGQGISGGYTF. The CDR3 DNA reads as TGTGCCAGCAGCTTCCCGGGACAGGGGATTTCAGGTGGCTACACCTTC. Together with reference TRBV7-9 and TRBJ1-2, the CDR3 gives the full variable domain: DTGVSQNPRHKITKRGQNVTFRCDPISEHNRLYWYRQTLGQGPEFLTYFQNEAQLEKSRLLSDRFSAERPKGSFSTLEIQRTEQGDSAMYLCASSFPGQGISGGYTFGSGTRLTVV.

This clonotype was recorded only once. The chain carries TRBV28 and TRBJ2-7; 7 bases are a match to TRBD1. Germline values: CDR1 MDHEN, CDR2 SYDVKM. V shed 3 bases, J shed 6 bases, and the junction held 11 bases outside the gene matches. The CDR3 covers 15 residues. The CDR3 reads CASSFLALGQSEQYF. The CDR3 bases are TGTGCCAGCAGTTTCCTCGCCTTGGGACAGTCCGAGCAGTACTTC.

This chain joins TRBV19 and TRBJ2-1, with D hard to call. The CDR3 is 15 residues long. With 1 base removed from V and 3 bases from J, the gap between germline ends came to 10 bases. Germline CDR1 and CDR2: LNHDA and SQIVND (reference sequence). The CDR3 sequence: CASSIGGNGYNEQFF. In DNA form, the CDR3 reads TGTGCCAGTAGTATAGGGGGTAACGGCTACAATGAGCAGTTCTTC.

This clonotype was observed a handful of times. This chain uses TRBV6-2 or TRBV6-3 with TRBJ1-5; the D gene is possibly TRBD1 (6 bases). CDR3 size: 13 residues. V was cut by 6 bases and J by 2 bases, with 8 bases left in between. Germline CDR1 reads MNHEY; CDR2 reads SVGEGT. The CDR3 protein is CASSPGGNQPQHF. CDR3 sequence (DNA): TGTGCCAGCAGCCCAGGGGGCAATCAGCCCCAGCATTTT.

The rearrangement joins TRBV7-8 to TRBJ2-2; D may be TRBD1 (6 bases). The CDR3 has 16 amino acids. The germline V gene has CDR1 SGHVS and CDR2 FQNEAQ. V was trimmed by 1 base and J by 0 bases, leaving 9 bases between them. This chain's CDR3 is CASSLGGTSNTGELFF. DNA of the CDR3: TGTGCCAGCAGCTTAGGGGGGACATCGAACACCGGGGAGCTGTTTTTT.

The rearrangement joins TRBV7-9 to TRBJ2-3; D is unresolved. Germline CDR1 and CDR2: SEHNR and FQNEAQ (reference sequence). V was shortened by 3 bases and J by 2 bases, with 18 bases between the two germline ends. The CDR3 is 17 residues long. CDR3 nucleotide sequence: TGTGCCAGCAGCTTTTTACTGGCAGGAGCTATCACAGATACGCAGTATTTT. It is translated as CASSFLLAGAITDTQYF. Drawing the rest from reference TRBV7-9 and TRBJ2-3, the complete variable domain is DTGVSQNPRHKITKRGQNVTFRCDPISEHNRLYWYRQTLGQGPEFLTYFQNEAQLEKSRLLSDRFSAERPKGSFSTLEIQRTEQGDSAMYLCASSFLLAGAITDTQYFGPGTRLTVL.

V gene TRBV2 combines with J gene TRBJ2-7, with D uncertain. Germline V lookup: CDR1 SNHLY, CDR2 FYNNEI. V was cut by 2 bases and J by 0 bases, with 11 bases left in between. The CDR3 covers 15 residues. This CDR3 is CASSELSNFSYEQYF. DNA for the CDR3: TGTGCCAGCAGTGAACTCTCAAATTTCTCCTACGAGCAGTACTTC. The complete variable domain, with remaining parts taken from reference TRBV2 and TRBJ2-7, reads EPEVTQTPSHQVTQMGQEVILRCVPISNHLYFYWYRQILGQKVEFLVSFYNNEISEKSEIFDDQFSVERPDGSNFTLKIRSTKLEDSAMYFCASSELSNFSYEQYFGPGTRLTVT.

The chain links TRBV28 to TRBJ2-1; D is unclear. This CDR3 is built from 13 residues. V was clipped by 5 bases and J by 2 bases, with 7 bases between them. Looked up from germline, CDR1 is MDHEN and CDR2 is SYDVKM. The CDR3 reads CASSPQTYNEQFF. The CDR3 DNA reads as TGTGCCAGCAGTCCCCAGACCTACAATGAGCAGTTCTTC.

The chain links TRBV29-1 to TRBJ1-1; D not certain. Trimming shortened V by 4 bases and J by 11 bases, and 23 bases separated the two germline ends. The germline CDR1 and CDR2 sequences are SQVTM and ANQGSEA. CDR3 length: 14 amino acids. The CDR3 bases are TGCAGCGTTGTCCCGGATCTGACCCTAATGGAGGCTTTCTTT. This codes for CSVVPDLTLMEAFF.

V is TRBV5-1 and J is TRBJ1-1; 11 positions match TRBD1. Germline V gene sequence: CDR1 SGHRS, CDR2 YFSETQ. With V trimmed by 3 bases and J by 2 bases, 9 bases remained unmatched. The CDR3 extends over 17 amino acids. CDR3 nucleotides: TGCGCCAGCAGCTCTGTATGGACAGGGGGCGGAAACACTGAAGCTTTCTTT. Its translation: CASSSVWTGGGNTEAFF. Combining the CDR3 with reference TRBV5-1 and TRBJ1-1 gives the whole variable domain KAGVTQTPRYLIKTRGQQVTLSCSPISGHRSVSWYQQTPGQGLQFLFEYFSETQRNKGNFPGRFSGRQFSNSRSEMNVSTLELGDSALYLCASSSVWTGGGNTEAFFGQGTRLTVV.

The chain uses TRBV7-9 and TRBJ1-1; 7 bases align to TRBD1. The germline CDR1 and CDR2 sequences are SEHNR and FQNEAQ (reference sequence). V shed 5 bases and J 0 bases; nucleotides not matched to a gene: 12. The CDR3 runs 17 residues. CDR3 protein: CASSPTMRDSLNTEAFF. DNA of the CDR3: TGTGCCAGCAGCCCGACTATGCGGGACAGCTTGAACACTGAAGCTTTCTTT.